This T cell receptor beta chain stems from a study of CD8+CD57+ T cells in acquired aplastic anemia. Overall study: Sorted cells (CD4+ and CD8+) yielded DNA amounts that averaged about 3.1 ug.

Note on this clonotype: The antigen is not known.

Findings and limits, study-wide: The same twenty-nine CD8+ CDR3 sequences occurred in patients and in controls.

The TCR beta profiling, which covered VDJ combination and CDR3 sequence, was carried out using genomic DNA as the template. Using its own MiXCR run on the reads, TCRdb lists one record per CDR3 protein. Of about 160,000 distinct CDR3 sequences listed, around half were seen once; the top ten hold roughly 2.8%. The CDR3 is made up of 15 amino acids. Looked up from germline, CDR1 is LNHDA and CDR2 is SQIVND (reference sequence). V lost 6 bases and J lost 4, with 18 bases in between. Selection for sequencing was limited to patients who had shown CD8+CD57+ cell expansion by flow cytometry. The material sequenced was sorted CD4+, CD8+, or CD8+CD57+ T cells (not recorded which) from PBMCs. The chain couples TRBV19 to TRBJ1-1, with TRBD1 as a possible D gene (6 bases). This sequence was found in a human donor with aplastic anemia. In DNA, the CDR3 is TGTGCCAGTAGAGACAGGACCCGCGGGAGCACTGAAGCTTTCTTT. Translating gives CASRDRTRGSTEAFF.